Each of the 27 T cell receptor beta chains below was sequenced from the same sample in a study of immune characteristics of hereditary and idiopathic chronic pancreatitis. Sequenced by immunoSEQ multiplex PCR; TCRdb stores in-frame clones only, minus some. Counted here are roughly 14,000 clones, less than 85% occurring once; the ten biggest clones make up approximately 15%. Chronic pancreatitis tissue was collected during total pancreatectomy with islet autotransplantation. The sequencing sample was made of pancreas tissue with hereditary chronic pancreatitis. The receptors here all came from a human donor with chronic pancreatitis.

J is TRBJ1-2 and V is TRBV25-1; TRBD1 is a possible D gene (6 bases). The CDR3 length is 14 residues. Germline CDR1 and CDR2: MGHDK and SYGVNS. V lost 6 bases and J lost 3, with 14 bases in between. The CDR3 here is CASRGHYPDYGYTF. The CDR3 DNA reads TGTGCCAGCAGGGGACACTACCCTGACTATGGCTACACCTTC.

The J gene is TRBJ1-4, the V gene TRBV7-6; weak D call: TRBD1 (5 bases). Germline V gene lookup returns CDR1 SGHVS and CDR2 FNYEAQ. The V and J ends lost 5 bases and 3 bases respectively, with 7 bases between them. The CDR3 is 13 residues long. The CDR3 here is CASSARANEKLFF. CDR3 nucleotide sequence: TGTGCCAGCAGCGCCAGGGCTAATGAAAAACTGTTTTTT. Variable domain in full (rest from reference TRBV7-6 and TRBJ1-4): GAGVSQSPRYKVTKRGQDVALRCDPISGHVSLYWYRQALGQGPEFLTYFNYEAQQDKSGLPNDRFSAERPEGSISTLTIQRTEQRDSAMYRCASSARANEKLFFGSGTQLSVL.

The chain has TRBV11-3 and TRBJ2-3; D is uncertain. In germline, CDR1 is SGHNT, CDR2 YENEEA. CDR3 length equals 15 residues. V dropped 1 base and J dropped 2 bases, with 10 bases sitting between them. CDR3 amino acids: CASSLGGVYTDTQYF. CDR3 bases: TGTGCCAGCAGCTTAGGAGGTGTCTACACAGATACGCAGTATTTT. Complete variable domain (other parts from reference TRBV11-3 and TRBJ2-3): EAGVVQSPRYKIIEKKQPVAFWCNPISGHNTLYWYLQNLGQGPELLIRYENEEAVDDSQLPKDRFSAERLKGVDSTLKIQPAELGDSAVYLCASSLGGVYTDTQYFGPGTRLTVL.

CDR3 residues: CASSPPSLGEGVNEQFF. Here the CDR3 DNA reads TGTGCCAGCTCACCACCGAGCTTAGGAGAGGGAGTCAATGAGCAGTTCTTC. V usage is TRBV18 and J usage is TRBJ2-1, with D possibly being TRBD2 (5 bases). V was clipped by 0 bases and J by 6 bases, with 18 bases between them. Germline-derived CDR1 and CDR2 are KGHSH and LQKENI. This CDR3 is 17 amino acids long. Full variable domain (rest looked up from reference TRBV18 and TRBJ2-1): NAGVMQNPRHLVRRRGQEARLRCSPMKGHSHVYWYRQLPEEGLKFMVYLQKENIIDESGMPKERFSAEFPKEGPSILRIQQVVRGDSAAYFCASSPPSLGEGVNEQFFGPGTRLTVL.

The chain combines TRBV30 with TRBJ2-1, with 7 bases fitting TRBD2. This CDR3 comprises 13 residues. V dropped 5 bases and J dropped 7; count of bases not matched to a gene: 8. Germline V lookup: CDR1 GTSNPN, CDR2 SVGIG (reference sequence). Written as DNA, the CDR3 is TGTGCCTGGGCGAGCGGGATCGGAAATGAGCAGTTCTTC. Protein sequence: CAWASGIGNEQFF. Supplemented by reference TRBV30 and TRBJ2-1, the full variable domain reads SQTIHQWPATLVQPVGSPLSLECTVEGTSNPNLYWYRQAAGRGLQLLFYSVGIGQISSEVPQNLSASRPQDRQFILSSKKLLLSDSGFYLCAWASGIGNEQFFGPGTRLTVL.

The table lists this clone with a few counts. The chain uses TRBV6-6 and TRBJ1-5, with 8 bases fitting TRBD1. V was pared by 4 bases and J by 0 bases, with 5 bases of the junction left unmatched. The CDR3 length is 16 residues. Germline lookup yields CDR1 MNHNY and CDR2 SVGAGI (reference sequence). The CDR3 DNA follows: TGTGCCAGCAGTTCGGACAGGGCCTATAGCAATCAGCCCCAGCATTTT. It yields the protein CASSSDRAYSNQPQHF.

The J gene is TRBJ2-4, the V gene TRBV3-1 (or the pseudogene TRBV3-2), with no clear D. V was cut by 1 base and J by 4 bases, with 26 bases left in between. The germline gives CDR1 LGHDT, CDR2 YNNKEL (reference sequence). CDR3 size: 20 residues. The CDR3: CASSQAIGPGGTSRKNIQYF. CDR3 DNA sequence: TGTGCCAGCAGCCAAGCTATTGGGCCCGGCGGAACATCTAGAAAAAACATTCAGTACTTC.

The chain links TRBV2 to TRBJ2-7, with 9 nucleotides matching TRBD2. This CDR3 comprises 13 residues. After removal of 8 bases from V and 4 bases from J, the junction contained 6 bases not matched to a gene. The germline V gene encodes CDR1 SNHLY and CDR2 FYNNEI. DNA for the CDR3: TGTGCCAGCGGCGGGAGGGCCGGGTACGAGCAGTACTTC. This sequence encodes CASGGRAGYEQYF. Combining the CDR3 with reference TRBV2 and TRBJ2-7 gives the whole variable domain EPEVTQTPSHQVTQMGQEVILRCVPISNHLYFYWYRQILGQKVEFLVSFYNNEISEKSEIFDDQFSVERPDGSNFTLKIRSTKLEDSAMYFCASGGRAGYEQYFGPGTRLTVT.

The rearrangement uses TRBV5-1 and TRBJ2-1; D might be TRBD1 or TRBD2, each matching 5 bases. The CDR3 is 16 amino acids. With 0 bases removed from V and 4 bases from J, the gap between germline ends came to 14 bases. Germline values: CDR1 SGHRS, CDR2 YFSETQ. CDR3 DNA: TGCGCCAGCAGCTTGGTGAGAGGGGTTGAGTACAATGAGCAGTTCTTC. This encodes CASSLVRGVEYNEQFF.

The sample holds one count of this clone. The CDR3, as DNA: TGTGCCAGCAGTCCCGGGACGGAGGACGAGCAGTACTTC. Its protein product is CASSPGTEDEQYF. The V gene is TRBV12-3 or TRBV12-4, the J gene TRBJ2-7; D might be TRBD1 or TRBD2, each matching 5 bases. V lost 5 bases and J lost 5, with 13 bases in between. The CDR3 is made up of 13 amino acids.

This clone appeared a few times. V and J are TRBV19 and TRBJ2-7; 8 bases align to TRBD2. Losses at the gene ends were 5 bases for V and 4 bases for J; bases not matched to a gene: 4. Germline V gives CDR1 LNHDA, CDR2 SQIVND (reference sequence). The CDR3 has 13 residues. The CDR3 reads CASSPGLVYEQYF. CDR3 bases: TGTGCCAGTAGTCCGGGACTAGTTTACGAGCAGTACTTC.

This clone occurred once. The sample carries other DNA sequences with the same CDR3. The chain links TRBV18 to TRBJ2-3; 8 bases align to TRBD2. This CDR3 has 17 residues. V was pared by 6 bases and J by 6 bases, with 17 bases of the junction left unmatched. Germline CDR1 reads KGHSH; CDR2 reads LQKENI. The CDR3 region has the DNA TGTGCCAGCTCTCGCGTAGCCTCTAGCGGGCAGGAGGATACGCAGTATTTT. Protein sequence: CASSRVASSGQEDTQYF.

This clone has a single count. The rearrangement uses TRBV28 and TRBJ1-1; TRBD1 aligns across 9 bases. This CDR3 contains 16 residues. Trimming removed 6 bases from V and 0 bases from J; junction bases left unmatched: 8. Germline lookup yields CDR1 MDHEN and CDR2 SYDVKM. DNA for the CDR3: TGTGCCAGCAGCCCTTGGAGGACAGGGGTGAACACTGAAGCTTTCTTT. It translates to CASSPWRTGVNTEAFF. Filled out from reference TRBV28 and TRBJ1-1, the complete variable domain reads DVKVTQSSRYLVKRTGEKVFLECVQDMDHENMFWYRQDPGLGLRLIYFSYDVKMKEKGDIPEGYSVSREKKERFSLILESASTNQTSMYLCASSPWRTGVNTEAFFGQGTRLTVV.

The CDR3 region has the DNA TGTGCCAGCAGCAGCGCCTCTAGCGGGAGGATCCACGAGCAGTACTTC. Its translation is CASSSASSGRIHEQYF. V is TRBV7-2 and J is TRBJ2-7; 11 bases map to TRBD2. Germline lookup yields CDR1 SGHTA and CDR2 FQGNSA. There are 16 residues in the CDR3. Trimming removed 5 bases from V and 5 bases from J; junction bases left unmatched: 11.

The chain carries TRBV9 and TRBJ2-6, with TRBD1 matching over 7 bases. From germline, CDR1 is SGDLS and CDR2 YYNGEE. CDR3 size: 19 residues. The trim removed 0 bases at V and 0 bases at J, leaving 9 bases unmatched. CDR3 residues: CASSVGYTGALSGANVLTF. Here the CDR3 DNA reads TGTGCCAGCAGCGTAGGCTACACAGGGGCGCTCTCTGGGGCCAACGTCCTGACTTTC.

This sequence joins TRBV9 and TRBJ2-2; TRBD2 aligns across 10 bases. Germline-derived CDR1 and CDR2 are SGDLS and YYNGEE. Losses at the gene ends were 3 bases for V and 4 bases for J; bases not matched to a gene: 6. This CDR3 comprises 16 residues. Here the CDR3 DNA reads TGTGCCAGCAGCGAGCCCCTAGCGGGAGTCACCGGGGAGCTGTTTTTT. It specifies CASSEPLAGVTGELFF.

The genes are TRBV7-2 and TRBJ1-5; the D is unclear. The CDR3 has 16 amino acids. Looked up from germline, CDR1 is SGHTA and CDR2 is FQGNSA. Trimming took 3 bases from V and 1 from J, leaving 13 bases between them. The CDR3 nucleotides are TGTGCCAGCAGCTTTTTCCCAGACCCAAGCAATCAGCCCCAGCATTTT. As protein: CASSFFPDPSNQPQHF.

V usage is TRBV28 and J usage is TRBJ2-3; no reliable D call. The CDR3 is 14 residues long. In germline, CDR1 is MDHEN, CDR2 SYDVKM. Trimming took off 4 bases at V and 0 bases at J, with 8 bases between the two ends. This chain's CDR3 is CASSSDGSTDTQYF. The CDR3 nucleotides are TGTGCCAGCAGTTCGGACGGAAGCACAGATACGCAGTATTTT.

V and J are TRBV4-1 and TRBJ2-7, with D tentatively TRBD2 (5 bases). The CDR3 extends over 14 amino acids. V lost 2 bases and J lost 1, with 9 bases in between. The germline gives CDR1 MGHRA, CDR2 YSYEKL. CDR3 in amino acids: CASSQPSRSYEQYF. The CDR3 DNA sequence: TGCGCCAGCAGCCAACCTAGCAGATCCTACGAGCAGTACTTC.

The chain employs TRBV18 and TRBJ2-7; 9 bases are a match to TRBD1. Germline loops: CDR1 KGHSH, CDR2 LQKENI. J lost 2 bases, V lost 4 bases, and 3 bases had no gene match. This CDR3 is 14 amino acids long. This CDR3 reads CASSRGQGPYEQYF. CDR3 nucleotides: TGTGCCAGCTCACGGGGACAGGGACCCTACGAGCAGTACTTC.

V usage is TRBV19 and J usage is TRBJ2-1, with D unresolved. The CDR3 sequence is 15 residues long. The V gene's germline CDR1 is LNHDA and CDR2 SQIVND (reference sequence). Deletions cut 9 bases from V and 0 bases from J, with 15 bases between. The CDR3 sequence: CASRPQSSSYNEQFF. In DNA, the CDR3 is TGTGCCAGCCGCCCCCAGTCCAGCTCCTACAATGAGCAGTTCTTC.

There are a few counts of this clone. V is TRBV6-5 and J is TRBJ2-1, with 8 bases fitting TRBD2. The germline CDR1 and CDR2 sequences are MNHEY and SVGAGI. V lost 0 bases, J lost 9 bases, and 10 bases stayed unmatched. This CDR3 spans 16 amino acids. The CDR3 DNA reads TGTGCCAGCAGTTACTCGAACGGGAGGGGGTCCATTGAGCAGTTCTTC. This translates into CASSYSNGRGSIEQFF.

This clone is large (0.1 to 1%) in the sample. The rearrangement uses TRBV7-2 and TRBJ2-2; 7 bases line up with TRBD2. The CDR3 loop spans 15 amino acids. The trim removed 2 bases at V and 6 bases at J, leaving 6 bases unmatched. CDR1 and CDR2 (germline): SGHTA, FQGNSA. DNA of the CDR3: TGTGCCAGCAGCTTACAACTAGCGATTTCCGGGGAGCTGTTTTTT. Protein: CASSLQLAISGELFF.

The gene calls are TRBV19 and TRBJ1-2, with TRBD1 matching 9 bases. This CDR3 region has 15 residues. CDR1 is LNHDA and CDR2 is SQIVND in the germline V gene (reference sequence). The junction had 7 bases not matched to a gene; V was cut back by 6 bases and J by 2 bases. Here the CDR3 reads CASRTVTGGNYGYTF. The CDR3 region has the DNA TGTGCCAGTAGGACCGTTACAGGGGGCAACTATGGCTACACCTTC.

This clone was counted a few times. The V and J genes are TRBV28 and TRBJ2-7; D remains ambiguous. This CDR3 is built from 15 residues. Germline lookup yields CDR1 MDHEN and CDR2 SYDVKM. The germline V and J ends were trimmed by 7 bases and 0 bases, with 16 bases remaining between them. CDR3 residues: CASISLGRSSYEQYF. The CDR3 DNA is TGTGCCAGCATCAGCCTCGGACGTTCCTCCTACGAGCAGTACTTC. The full variable domain, completed using reference TRBV28 and TRBJ2-7, is DVKVTQSSRYLVKRTGEKVFLECVQDMDHENMFWYRQDPGLGLRLIYFSYDVKMKEKGDIPEGYSVSREKKERFSLILESASTNQTSMYLCASISLGRSSYEQYFGPGTRLTVT.

The CDR3 spells CASKSRDLRGYTF. The CDR3 DNA sequence: TGTGCCAGCAAAAGCCGGGACCTTCGGGGCTACACCTTC. This chain joins TRBV6-5 and TRBJ1-2; D possibly corresponds to TRBD1 (5 bases). Germline lookup yields CDR1 MNHEY and CDR2 SVGAGI. The CDR3 sequence is 13 residues long. Deletions cut 7 bases from V and 8 bases from J, with 17 bases between.

The V gene is TRBV27, the J gene TRBJ2-2; tentatively, D is TRBD2 (5 bases). The germline V gene encodes CDR1 MNHEY and CDR2 SMNVEV (reference sequence). V was shortened by 5 bases and J by 1 base, with 11 bases between the two germline ends. This CDR3 has 15 amino acids. The CDR3 DNA sequence: TGTGCCAGCAGTATCCTAGGACTGAACACCGGGGAGCTGTTTTTT. This translates into CASSILGLNTGELFF.